This is a list of T cell receptor beta chains from one sample in a study of cytomegalovirus exposure and HLA in healthy donors. Clones were sequenced by immunoSEQ multiplex PCR, and TCRdb holds only the in-frame ones, with some missing. The table shows 150,000 or so clones, with 70% to 90% occurring only once. Material for sequencing was PBMCs. These receptors were collected from a human donor in good health. Each CDR3 is given with its conserved first and last residue. The D gene is left open where the match is weak. Clone sizes are given selectively: once, few, many, or a class where the clone is expanded.

j_call d_call clone_size v_call cdr3_aa cdr3_nt
TRBJ2-3 TRBD2 . TRBV6-1 CASSGPFSSGVSTDTQYF TGTGCCAGTAGTGGTCCCTTTAGTAGCGGGGTAAGCACAGATACGCAGTATTTT
TRBJ2-4 TRBD2 . TRBV30 CAWSASGRVGNIQYF TGTGCCTGGAGCGCTAGCGGGAGGGTTGGGAACATTCAGTACTTC
TRBJ2-7 TRBD2 . TRBV28 CASSRREAYEQYF TGTGCCAGCAGTCGACGGGAGGCCTACGAGCAGTACTTC
TRBJ2-2 . . TRBV27 CASSQGPGLAGELFF TGTGCCAGCAGTCAGGGGCCCGGACTAGCCGGGGAGCTGTTTTTT
TRBJ2-7 . . TRBV7-3 CASSLMAGSGEQYF TGTGCCAGCAGCTTAATGGCGGGCTCGGGGGAGCAGTACTTC
TRBJ1-2 . . TRBV7-2 CASSQQEGTGYTF TGTGCCAGCAGCCAGCAGGAGGGGACCGGCTACACCTTC
TRBJ2-1 . . TRBV9 CASSVRFEGGINEQFF TGTGCCAGCAGCGTACGGTTCGAGGGGGGGATTAATGAGCAGTTCTTC
TRBJ2-7 TRBD1 . TRBV5-1 CASSPLPGQFYEQYF TGCGCCAGCAGCCCCCTGCCGGGACAGTTCTACGAGCAGTACTTC
TRBJ2-4 . . TRBV11-2 CASSHTTGAKNIQYF TGTGCCAGCAGCCACACCACAGGAGCCAAAAACATTCAGTACTTC
TRBJ2-7 . few TRBV2 CASGTTSTYEQYF TGTGCCAGCGGCACTACATCTACCTACGAGCAGTACTTC
TRBJ1-1 . . TRBV27 CASSSGPPLNTEAFF TGTGCCAGCAGTTCAGGGCCCCCCCTGAACACTGAAGCTTTCTTT
TRBJ1-5 . . TRBV5-5 CASNLVSGKDQPQHF TGTGCCAGCAACTTGGTTTCGGGGAAAGATCAGCCCCAGCATTTT
TRBJ1-2 . . TRBV27 CASSLVAGVANYGYTF TGTGCCAGCAGTTTAGTTGCGGGGGTAGCTAACTATGGCTACACCTTC
TRBJ2-7 TRBD2 . TRBV7-9 CASSRTSGPYEQYF TGTGCCAGCAGCCGGACTAGCGGGCCCTACGAGCAGTACTTC
TRBJ1-2 TRBD1 . TRBV5-1 CASSLYGTGGDYGYTF TGCGCCAGCAGCTTGTACGGGACAGGGGGCGACTATGGCTACACCTTC
TRBJ1-1 . . TRBV19 CASSSGYYTEAFF TGTGCCAGTTCGAGCGGATATTACACTGAAGCTTTCTTT
TRBJ1-2 TRBD1 . TRBV28 CASSRGRTGDYGYTF TGTGCCAGCAGCCGAGGCCGGACAGGGGACTATGGCTACACCTTC
TRBJ1-1 . . TRBV6-6 CASGHGFSEAFF TGTGCCAGCGGACATGGGTTTTCAGAAGCTTTCTTT
TRBJ2-5 . . TRBV7-9 CASSSAHNSQYF TGTGCCAGCAGTTCTGCCCATAACTCCCAGTACTTC
TRBJ2-1 TRBD2 . TRBV9 CASSVGSFALAGMNENEQFF TGTGCCAGCAGCGTAGGGTCTTTTGCCCTAGCGGGGATGAATGAGAATGAGCAGTTCTTC
TRBJ2-1 . . TRBV19 CASSIQSPNEQFF TGTGCCAGTAGTATCCAGTCACCCAATGAGCAGTTCTTC
TRBJ2-7 . . TRBV6-5 CASSYGPARYEQYF TGTGCCAGCAGTTACGGGCCGGCCCGCTACGAGCAGTACTTC
TRBJ1-5 TRBD1 . TRBV7-9 CASSSGTGNQPQHF TGTGCCAGCAGCTCCGGGACAGGTAATCAGCCCCAGCATTTT
TRBJ2-7 TRBD1 . TRBV18 CASSPPTGVYEQYF TGTGCCAGCTCACCACCAACAGGGGTCTACGAGCAGTACTTC
TRBJ1-2 TRBD1 . TRBV7-9 CASSYSDRLRYGYTF TGTGCCAGCAGCTATTCGGACAGGCTTCGGTATGGCTACACCTTC
TRBJ1-2 TRBD1 . TRBV28 CASSLRQGWVGGYTF TGTGCCAGCAGTTTAAGACAGGGCTGGGTGGGAGGCTACACCTTC
TRBJ2-1 . . TRBV19 CASRGAFENEQFF TGTGCCAGCCGGGGGGCCTTTGAGAATGAGCAGTTCTTC
TRBJ2-3 . . TRBV5-4 CASSGDSVTIDTQYF TGTGCCAGCAGCGGGGACTCCGTCACGATAGATACGCAGTATTTT
TRBJ2-5 TRBD2 . TRBV9 CASSPGGRETQYF TGTGCCAGCAGCCCGGGGGGAAGAGAGACCCAGTACTTC
TRBJ2-7 TRBD1 . TRBV6-5 CASSFYDRAYEQYF TGTGCCAGCAGTTTCTACGACAGGGCCTACGAGCAGTACTTC
TRBJ2-3 TRBD1 . TRBV6-5 CASEDRGLDTQYF TGTGCCAGCGAGGACAGGGGCCTGGATACGCAGTATTTT
TRBJ1-6 . few TRBV7-8 CASSLSSSGVRSPLHF TGTGCCAGCAGCTTATCCTCTAGCGGGGTTAGATCACCCCTCCACTTT
TRBJ2-2 TRBD2 . TRBV10-2 CASRTLAGAGGELFF TGCGCCAGCAGAACGCTAGCGGGAGCGGGCGGGGAGCTGTTTTTT
TRBJ2-2 . . TRBV28 CASSFEQRRIGELFF TGTGCCAGCAGTTTTGAGCAGAGGAGAATAGGGGAGCTGTTTTTT
TRBJ1-6 . . TRBV2 CASSRDSSRTYNSPLHF TGTGCCAGCAGCCGGGACTCCAGCCGGACCTATAATTCACCCCTCCACTTT
TRBJ2-5 TRBD2 . TRBV11-2 CASSLAGGGETQYF TGTGCCAGCAGCTTAGCGGGGGGAGGGGAGACCCAGTACTTC
TRBJ1-6 TRBD1 . TRBV2 CASSAGQGAFSPLHF TGTGCCAGCAGTGCGGGACAGGGGGCATTTTCACCCCTCCACTTT
TRBJ2-1 TRBD2 . TRBV7-2 CASSSGGAEDEQFF TGTGCCAGCTCTAGCGGGGGGGCCGAGGATGAGCAGTTCTTC
TRBJ2-3 TRBD2 . TRBV5-1 CASSWTDFLAGSTDTQYF TGCGCCAGCAGCTGGACGGACTTTCTAGCGGGGAGCACAGATACGCAGTATTTT
TRBJ2-2 . . TRBV9 CASSVVIGELFF TGTGCCAGCAGCGTAGTAATCGGGGAGCTGTTTTTT
TRBJ2-7 . . TRBV20-1 CSASPEHEQYF TGCAGTGCTAGTCCCGAGCACGAGCAGTACTTC
TRBJ2-3 TRBD2 . TRBV2 CASGGPSGGGFTDTQYF TGTGCCAGCGGTGGCCCTAGCGGGGGGGGGTTCACAGATACGCAGTATTTT